The 2 T cell receptor beta chains reported below all come from one sample, sequenced in a study of neurological immune-mediated disorders. TCRdb redid the calling of the 5' RACE reads with MiXCR, one entry per CDR3 protein. Of about 21,000 distinct CDR3 sequences in the sample, roughly 17% were seen once. The sample consisted of CD8+ T cells from blood. The receptors come from a woman between 18 and 29 years old with multiple sclerosis.

A single count supports this clonotype. The rearrangement uses TRBV10-3 and TRBJ1-1, with 7 nucleotides matching TRBD1. Germline V CDR1 and CDR2: ENHRY, SYGVKD. V shed 2 bases, J shed 1 base, and the junction held 4 bases outside the gene matches. The CDR3 sequence is 15 residues long. Written as DNA, the CDR3 is TGTGCCATCAGTGAGGACAGGGTTGGGAACACTGAAGCTTTCTTT. It yields the protein CAISEDRVGNTEAFF.

This sequence joins TRBV29-1 and TRBJ2-1; maybe TRBD2 (6 bases). Germline V gene sequence: CDR1 SQVTM, CDR2 ANQGSEA. This CDR3 spans 11 amino acids. V lost 4 bases to trimming and J lost 8 bases, with 9 bases between them. The CDR3 DNA is TGCAGCGTTGCGGAGGGGCATGAGCAGTTCTTC. It encodes CSVAEGHEQFF.